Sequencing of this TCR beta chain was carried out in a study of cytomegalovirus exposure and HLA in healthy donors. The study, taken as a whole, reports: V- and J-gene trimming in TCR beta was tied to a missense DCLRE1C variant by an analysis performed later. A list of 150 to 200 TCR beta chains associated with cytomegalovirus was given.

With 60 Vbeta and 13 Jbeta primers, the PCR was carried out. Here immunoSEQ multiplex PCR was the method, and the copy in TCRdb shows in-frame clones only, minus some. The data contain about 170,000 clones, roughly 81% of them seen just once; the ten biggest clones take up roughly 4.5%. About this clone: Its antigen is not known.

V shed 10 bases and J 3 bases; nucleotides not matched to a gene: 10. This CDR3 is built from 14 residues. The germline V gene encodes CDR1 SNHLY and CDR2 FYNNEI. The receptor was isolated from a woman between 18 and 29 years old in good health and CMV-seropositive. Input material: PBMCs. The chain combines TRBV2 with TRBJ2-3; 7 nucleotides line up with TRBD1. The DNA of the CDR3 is TGTGCCAACAAACGGGACAGTAAAACAGATACGCAGTATTTT. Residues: CANKRDSKTDTQYF.